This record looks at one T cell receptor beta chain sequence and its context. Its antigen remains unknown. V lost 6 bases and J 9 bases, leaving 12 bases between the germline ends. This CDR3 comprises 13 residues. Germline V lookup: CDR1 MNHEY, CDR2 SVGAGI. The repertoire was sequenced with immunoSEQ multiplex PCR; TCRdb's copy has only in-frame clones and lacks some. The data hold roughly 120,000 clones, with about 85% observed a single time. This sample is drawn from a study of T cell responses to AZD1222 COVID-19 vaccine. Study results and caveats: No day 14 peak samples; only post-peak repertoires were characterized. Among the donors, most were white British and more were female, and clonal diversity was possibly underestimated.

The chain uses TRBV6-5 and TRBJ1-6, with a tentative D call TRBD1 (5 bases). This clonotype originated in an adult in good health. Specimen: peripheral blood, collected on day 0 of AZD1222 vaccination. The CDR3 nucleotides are TGTGCCAGCAGGTGGGGGGGTGGTTCACCCCTCCACTTT. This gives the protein CASRWGGGSPLHF.